This T cell receptor (beta chain) originates from a study of OX40 agonist ivuxolimab in advanced cancers. Study at large: Partial responses were seen in three patients, one with hepatocellular carcinoma and two with cutaneous melanoma.

The method was immunoSEQ multiplex PCR; TCRdb's version includes in-frame clones alone and lacks a portion of them. The sample lists 70,000 or so clones, around 86% seen once, with under 0.85% in the top ten. Germline V gene lookup returns CDR1 LNHDA and CDR2 SQIVND (reference sequence). The ends were cut back, 1 base at V and 8 bases at J, with 12 bases in the middle. The CDR3 contains 14 residues. The receptor was derived from an adult with an advanced solid tumor such as melanoma, head and neck, liver or kidney cancer. The material was CD4+ or CD8+ T cells sorted from blood, obtained in a trial of the OX40 agonist ivuxolimab. The rearrangement uses TRBV19 and TRBJ2-1; TRBD2 might be the D (6 bases). CDR3 DNA sequence: TGTGCCAGTAGTATAGGGACTATGAACGATGAGCAGTTCTTC. Encoded protein: CASSIGTMNDEQFF.